Below are 17 T cell receptor beta chains sequenced from a single sample in a study of a mutant IDH1 vaccine in newly diagnosed glioma. Their antigens remain unidentified. The repertoire was sequenced with immunoSEQ multiplex PCR; TCRdb's copy has only in-frame clones and lacks some. The table has tens of thousands of clones, 70% to 85% seen once; the top ten hold around 4.6%. Time point denoted: week 47, end of study. The study gave 300 ug of mutant IDH1 20-mer peptide per vaccine dose, with topical imiquimod. The input for sequencing was PBMCs, taken from a glioma patient whose treatment included an IDH1 peptide vaccine. These receptors all come from a middle-aged woman with glioma. Some clones in this sample may be carry-over from other donors' samples.

This chain connects TRBV5-6 to TRBJ1-5; no reliable D call. The CDR3 has 11 amino acids. V was cut by 10 bases and J by 5 bases, with 10 bases left in between. CDR1 is SGHDT, CDR2 YYEEEE, per germline. The CDR3 nucleotides read TGTGCCCCTGTAGGGTATCAGCCCCAGCATTTT. It specifies CAPVGYQPQHF.

This clone was found a few times. The chain combines TRBV19 with TRBJ1-2; perhaps TRBD1 as D (6 bases). This CDR3 contains 16 residues. Germline CDR1 LNHDA, CDR2 SQIVND (reference sequence). V lost 6 bases and J lost 4, with 21 bases in between. CDR3 sequence reads: CASSPWGGGRGYGYTF. DNA for the CDR3: TGTGCCAGTAGCCCGTGGGGCGGGGGCCGGGGCTATGGCTACACCTTC.

This clone showed up just a few times. This chain uses TRBV30 with TRBJ1-5; D remains ambiguous. This CDR3 is built from 15 residues. In germline, CDR1 is GTSNPN, CDR2 SVGIG (reference sequence). Trimming stripped 0 bases from V and 4 bases from J, with 13 bases between. For the CDR3, the DNA is TGTGCCTGGAGTGTACATGACATGTCGAATCAGCCCCAGCATTTT. The encoded protein is CAWSVHDMSNQPQHF. Filled out from reference TRBV30 and TRBJ1-5, the complete variable domain reads SQTIHQWPATLVQPVGSPLSLECTVEGTSNPNLYWYRQAAGRGLQLLFYSVGIGQISSEVPQNLSASRPQDRQFILSSKKLLLSDSGFYLCAWSVHDMSNQPQHFGDGTRLSIL.

V and J are TRBV6-1 and TRBJ1-3; D gene ambiguous. The CDR3 sequence is 16 residues long. Deletions cut 1 base from V and 0 bases from J, with 10 bases between. CDR1 and CDR2 from the germline V gene are MNHNS and SASEGT. The CDR3 coding sequence is TGTGCCAGCAGTGAAGAGTTGGCACTCTCTGGAAACACCATATATTTT. Translated, it gives CASSEELALSGNTIYF.

The chain links TRBV2 to TRBJ1-1, with D possibly TRBD1 on 6 matching bases. The V gene lost 11 bases and the J gene lost 4 bases, with 17 bases spanning the gap. The CDR3 consists of 13 residues. Germline values: CDR1 SNHLY, CDR2 FYNNEI. In DNA, the CDR3 is TGTGCCGGGGAGACAGGAAGACTCACTGAAGCTTTCTTT. Translation gives CAGETGRLTEAFF. Looking up the rest from reference TRBV2 and TRBJ1-1 gives the full variable domain: EPEVTQTPSHQVTQMGQEVILRCVPISNHLYFYWYRQILGQKVEFLVSFYNNEISEKSEIFDDQFSVERPDGSNFTLKIRSTKLEDSAMYFCAGETGRLTEAFFGQGTRLTVV.

As DNA, the CDR3 is TGTGCCTGGAGTGCCGGCCCCTTTGGCTACACCTTC. This encodes CAWSAGPFGYTF. The chain employs TRBV30 and TRBJ1-2; D is unclear. This CDR3 is built from 12 residues. Germline lookup yields CDR1 GTSNPN and CDR2 SVGIG (reference sequence). The V gene lost 1 base and the J gene lost 7 bases, with 10 bases spanning the gap.

The J gene is TRBJ2-7, the V gene TRBV2; D may be TRBD2 (5 bases). The V gene lost 4 bases and the J gene lost 6 bases, with 16 bases spanning the gap. The germline V gene has CDR1 SNHLY and CDR2 FYNNEI. The CDR3 has 14 amino acids. CDR3 loop: CASSVIPRVGEQYF. The CDR3 region has the DNA TGTGCCAGCAGTGTCATCCCGCGGGTGGGCGAGCAGTACTTC.

This clone occurred a few times. The chain joins TRBV5-1 to TRBJ2-5; D perhaps matches TRBD2 (5 bases). This CDR3 has 14 amino acids. Trimming stripped 9 bases from V and 2 bases from J, with 17 bases between. Per germline, CDR1 SGHRS and CDR2 YFSETQ. The CDR3 is CATHRGPGQETQYF. The CDR3 DNA follows: TGCGCCACCCACCGAGGGCCGGGACAAGAGACCCAGTACTTC.

This clone has only a few counts. The J gene is TRBJ1-1, the V gene TRBV2, with D uncertain. The V end lost 6 bases, the J end lost 0 bases, and 17 bases lay between the germline ends. This CDR3 has 16 amino acids. Germline V gene sequence: CDR1 SNHLY, CDR2 FYNNEI. CDR3 DNA sequence: TGTGCCAGCAGGCGGTCTGAGTTGGGCCTGAACACTGAAGCTTTCTTT. It translates to CASRRSELGLNTEAFF. Variable domain in full (rest from reference TRBV2 and TRBJ1-1): EPEVTQTPSHQVTQMGQEVILRCVPISNHLYFYWYRQILGQKVEFLVSFYNNEISEKSEIFDDQFSVERPDGSNFTLKIRSTKLEDSAMYFCASRRSELGLNTEAFFGQGTRLTVV.

This chain joins TRBV5-6 and TRBJ1-6; 10 bases match TRBD1. The V segment lost 4 bases and the J segment 7 bases; nucleotides outside the gene matches: 5. The CDR3 has 15 residues. Germline lookup yields CDR1 SGHDT and CDR2 YYEEEE. The CDR3 here is CASSVTTGGNSPLHF. In DNA, the CDR3 is TGTGCCAGCAGCGTCACGACAGGGGGCAATTCACCCCTCCACTTT.

The rearrangement joins TRBV5-1 to TRBJ2-1; D gene uncertain. CDR1 is SGHRS, CDR2 YFSETQ, per germline. The CDR3 length is 11 residues. V dropped 2 bases and J dropped 3 bases, with 0 bases sitting between them. CDR3 bases: TGCGCCAGCAGCTTCTACAATGAGCAGTTCTTC. The encoded protein is CASSFYNEQFF.

The CDR3 region is CASSLGSGGNQPQHF. The CDR3 DNA follows: TGCGCCAGCAGCTTGGGAAGCGGGGGCAATCAGCCCCAGCATTTT. The genes are TRBV5-1 and TRBJ1-5; D unresolved. Trimming left V 0 bases short and J 2 bases short, with 9 bases between. Germline V gene sequence: CDR1 SGHRS, CDR2 YFSETQ. This CDR3 is built from 15 residues.

In this sample, this clone turned up a few times. Germline is not matched at one junction end, which may reflect a read error. This chain connects TRBV7-7 to TRBJ1-2; D remains unclear. Germline V gene sequence: CDR1 SSHAT, CDR2 FNYEAQ (reference sequence). This CDR3 region has 10 residues. In DNA form, the CDR3 reads TGTGCTAGCAGGCAACATGGCTACACCTTC. The encoded protein is CASRQHGYTF.

The chain employs TRBV7-9 and TRBJ2-7; D possibly corresponds to TRBD1 (6 bases). V was pared by 2 bases and J by 4 bases, with 15 bases between. Per germline, CDR1 SEHNR and CDR2 FQNEAQ (reference sequence). CDR3 length equals 15 residues. The DNA of the CDR3 is TGTGCCAGCAGCTTAAGGACAGACCCCAAATACGAGCAGTACTTC. Translating it yields CASSLRTDPKYEQYF. The whole variable domain, filled in from reference TRBV7-9 and TRBJ2-7, reads DTGVSQNPRHKITKRGQNVTFRCDPISEHNRLYWYRQTLGQGPEFLTYFQNEAQLEKSRLLSDRFSAERPKGSFSTLEIQRTEQGDSAMYLCASSLRTDPKYEQYFGPGTRLTVT.

This clone was seen just once. This chain uses TRBV7-2 with TRBJ2-1, with D unclear. This CDR3 spans 16 amino acids. Trimming removed 4 bases at V and 5 bases at J, with 18 bases between. Germline V lookup: CDR1 SGHTA, CDR2 FQGNSA. CDR3 amino acids: CASSSSRANQHNEQFF. In DNA form, the CDR3 reads TGTGCCAGCAGCTCGAGTCGGGCCAATCAACACAATGAGCAGTTCTTC.

CDR3 region: CASRIGTEKNIQYF. The CDR3 region has the DNA TGTGCCAGTAGGATCGGGACAGAGAAAAACATTCAGTACTTC. The chain has TRBV19 and TRBJ2-4, with 7 bases that match TRBD1. The CDR3 contains 14 residues. Germline CDR1 reads LNHDA; CDR2 reads SQIVND (reference sequence). Trimming cost V 6 bases and J 4 bases; bases outside gene matches: 6.

The chain combines TRBV6-6 with TRBJ2-7, with TRBD1 matching 7 bases. This CDR3 region has 14 residues. Germline lookup yields CDR1 MNHNY and CDR2 SVGAGI (reference sequence). The J segment lost 2 bases and the V segment lost 6 bases, leaving 7 bases of the junction unmatched. The CDR3 bases are TGTGCCAGCAGAGGCCGGGACAGAGCCTACGAGCAGTACTTC. Residues: CASRGRDRAYEQYF.